The next 25 T cell receptor beta chains were all read from a single sample in a study of T cells after somatic rescue of genetic block. Produced via immunoSEQ multiplex PCR; TCRdb's table is partial and in-frame only. Of tens of thousands of clones listed, about 90% were seen once; the top ten hold about 1.5%. The sequenced sample was peripheral blood mononuclear cells (PBMCs). The receptors come from a woman younger than 35.

CDR3 sequence: CASSPFPDGIYGYTF. In DNA form, the CDR3 reads TGTGCCAGCAGTCCCTTCCCGGACGGAATCTATGGCTACACCTTC. This chain uses TRBV6-1 with TRBJ1-2; D is uncertain. CDR3 size: 15 residues. The germline gives CDR1 MNHNS, CDR2 SASEGT. Trimming left V 5 bases short and J 4 bases short, with 17 bases between.

This chain connects TRBV7-9 to TRBJ2-3; 9 bases are a match to TRBD2. This CDR3 has 15 amino acids. The J segment lost 1 base and the V segment lost 1 base, leaving 0 bases of the junction unmatched. Germline CDR1 reads SEHNR; CDR2 reads FQNEAQ (reference sequence). CDR3 region: CASSLVAGGTDTQYF. The CDR3 nucleotides are TGTGCCAGCAGCTTAGTAGCGGGAGGCACAGATACGCAGTATTTT.

V and J are TRBV5-1 and TRBJ1-5, with a tentative D call TRBD1 (6 bases). The CDR3 is 14 amino acids. V was pared by 0 bases and J by 5 bases, with 9 bases between. CDR1 SGHRS and CDR2 YFSETQ come from the germline V gene. The CDR3: CASSLGGGDQPQHF. The DNA of the CDR3 is TGCGCCAGCAGCTTGGGAGGGGGGGATCAGCCCCAGCATTTT.

This clone was detected only once. The chain recombines TRBV19 with TRBJ2-4, with D maybe TRBD2 (6 bases). Trimming cost V 10 bases and J 9 bases, with 16 bases left between them. Per germline, CDR1 LNHDA and CDR2 SQIVND (reference sequence). There are 12 residues in the CDR3. The CDR3 loop is CATLEGGGIQYF. In DNA form, the CDR3 reads TGTGCCACGCTCGAGGGAGGCGGCATTCAGTACTTC.

The chain employs TRBV30 and TRBJ1-2, with unresolved D. Germline V gene data show CDR1 as GTSNPN and CDR2 as SVGIG (reference sequence). The length of the CDR3 is 13 residues. V was shortened by 0 bases and J by 5 bases, with 10 bases between the two germline ends. As DNA, the CDR3 is TGTGCCTGGAGTGTACTATCGGTTTATGGCTACACCTTC. It is translated as CAWSVLSVYGYTF.

The gene calls are TRBV2 and TRBJ2-1; TRBD2 matches at 14 bases. The CDR3 totals 20 residues. Trimming cost V 7 bases and J 1 base; bases outside gene matches: 15. Germline V gene lookup returns CDR1 SNHLY and CDR2 FYNNEI. CDR3 amino acids: CASKGTATSGRVESYNEQFF. The CDR3 region has the DNA TGTGCCAGCAAGGGAACCGCGACTAGCGGGAGGGTAGAGTCCTACAATGAGCAGTTCTTC. Supplemented by reference TRBV2 and TRBJ2-1, the full variable domain reads EPEVTQTPSHQVTQMGQEVILRCVPISNHLYFYWYRQILGQKVEFLVSFYNNEISEKSEIFDDQFSVERPDGSNFTLKIRSTKLEDSAMYFCASKGTATSGRVESYNEQFFGPGTRLTVL.

The V call is TRBV28, the J call TRBJ2-7, with 12 bases that match TRBD2. Unmatched junction bases numbered 8, after V lost 6 bases and J lost 2 bases. CDR1 is MDHEN, CDR2 SYDVKM, per germline. The CDR3 consists of 16 residues. CDR3: CASSRLTSGGTYEQYF. The CDR3 DNA is TGTGCCAGCAGCCGCCTTACTAGCGGGGGGACCTACGAGCAGTACTTC.

The rearrangement links TRBV30 to TRBJ2-7; 14 bases fit TRBD2. V lost 2 bases to trimming and J lost 6 bases; unmatched junction nucleotides: 12. Germline-derived CDR1 and CDR2 are GTSNPN and SVGIG (reference sequence). The CDR3 has 17 residues. The CDR3 coding sequence is TGTGCCTGGAGTTTAAAGGTTGGGGGGACTAGCGGGAGCGAGCAGTACTTC. Its protein product is CAWSLKVGGTSGSEQYF.

DNA for the CDR3: TGTGCCAGCAGCGGCAGGGACGGCATCTATGGCTACACCTTC. It yields the protein CASSGRDGIYGYTF. The V and J genes are TRBV28 and TRBJ1-2; D is possibly TRBD1 (5 bases). Germline V CDR1 and CDR2: MDHEN, SYDVKM. The V end was cut by 6 bases, the J end by 4 bases, with 15 bases between. CDR3 length equals 14 residues.

This clone appeared once. The chain employs TRBV7-8 and TRBJ1-5, with TRBD1 as a possible D gene (5 bases). The CDR3 has 15 amino acids. Germline loops: CDR1 SGHVS, CDR2 FQNEAQ. V lost 5 bases and J 0 bases, leaving 11 bases between the germline ends. This chain's CDR3 is CASSLTGVSNQPQHF. CDR3 coding DNA: TGTGCCAGCAGCCTTACAGGCGTTAGCAATCAGCCCCAGCATTTT.

The chain uses TRBV11-3 and TRBJ2-1; D is possibly TRBD1 (5 bases). The CDR3 sequence is 19 residues long. The V gene lost 4 bases and the J gene lost 1 base, with 23 bases spanning the gap. Germline V gene sequence: CDR1 SGHNT, CDR2 YENEEA. This chain's CDR3 is CASSSPARGFPNSYNEQFF. CDR3 in DNA: TGTGCCAGCAGCTCACCGGCTAGGGGTTTTCCTAATTCCTACAATGAGCAGTTCTTC. The full variable domain, its missing parts supplied by reference TRBV11-3 and TRBJ2-1, is EAGVVQSPRYKIIEKKQPVAFWCNPISGHNTLYWYLQNLGQGPELLIRYENEEAVDDSQLPKDRFSAERLKGVDSTLKIQPAELGDSAVYLCASSSPARGFPNSYNEQFFGPGTRLTVL.

V and J are TRBV4-2 and TRBJ1-4, with D possibly being TRBD1 (6 bases). The V end was cut by 2 bases, the J end by 3 bases, with 16 bases between. CDR1 is LGHNA and CDR2 is YNFKEQ in the germline V gene. This CDR3 spans 17 amino acids. The CDR3 loop reads CASSQSFGTSANEKLFF. DNA for the CDR3: TGTGCCAGCAGCCAATCTTTCGGGACATCAGCTAATGAAAAACTGTTTTTT.

The gene calls are TRBV6-1 and TRBJ1-2; D unresolved. The CDR3 spans 13 residues. Trimming removed 7 bases at V and 4 bases at J, with 13 bases between. Looked up from germline, CDR1 is MNHNS and CDR2 is SASEGT. The chain's CDR3 is CASKISTSYGYTF. For the CDR3, the DNA is TGTGCCAGCAAGATCAGCACCTCCTATGGCTACACCTTC.

The chain has TRBV30 and TRBJ1-1, with D maybe TRBD1 (6 bases). Deletions cut 7 bases from V and 2 bases from J, with 14 bases between. Germline V lookup: CDR1 GTSNPN, CDR2 SVGIG (reference sequence). This CDR3 has 13 amino acids. CDR3 sequence reads: CASTGGLNTEAFF. CDR3 DNA sequence: TGTGCCTCCACCGGGGGCCTAAACACTGAAGCTTTCTTT. The variable domain in full, completed from reference TRBV30 and TRBJ1-1, reads SQTIHQWPATLVQPVGSPLSLECTVEGTSNPNLYWYRQAAGRGLQLLFYSVGIGQISSEVPQNLSASRPQDRQFILSSKKLLLSDSGFYLCASTGGLNTEAFFGQGTRLTVV.

The V and J genes are TRBV18 and TRBJ2-7, with 10 bases that match TRBD2. J was trimmed by 2 bases and V by 4 bases; bases with no gene match: 2. The germline V gene has CDR1 KGHSH and CDR2 LQKENI. This CDR3 contains 14 residues. The CDR3 DNA sequence: TGTGCCAGCTCACTAGCGGGAGGAACCTACGAGCAGTACTTC. It specifies CASSLAGGTYEQYF.

The V and J genes are TRBV19 and TRBJ2-1, with unresolved D. The CDR3 loop spans 16 amino acids. The V end lost 0 bases, the J end lost 4 bases, and 13 bases lay between the germline ends. In germline, CDR1 is LNHDA, CDR2 SQIVND (reference sequence). As DNA, the CDR3 is TGTGCCAGTAGTATAGATCTGGTAGCAGAGTACAATGAGCAGTTCTTC. This encodes CASSIDLVAEYNEQFF.

V and J are TRBV5-6 and TRBJ1-5; D is undetermined. Germline assignment: CDR1 SGHDT and CDR2 YYEEEE. The CDR3 spans 16 residues. V was pared by 0 bases and J by 9 bases, with 19 bases between. The CDR3 protein is CASSLAGSGAVRPQHF. CDR3 nucleotides: TGTGCCAGCAGCTTGGCTGGGTCGGGCGCGGTCCGGCCCCAGCATTTT. Based on the CDR3 plus reference TRBV5-6 and TRBJ1-5, the full variable domain is DAGVTQSPTHLIKTRGQQVTLRCSPKSGHDTVSWYQQALGQGPQFIFQYYEEEERQRGNFPDRFSGHQFPNYSSELNVNALLLGDSALYLCASSLAGSGAVRPQHFGDGTRLSIL.

The genes are TRBV11-3 and TRBJ2-3; D gene ambiguous. Trimming stripped 0 bases from V and 2 bases from J, with 9 bases between. The germline V gene has CDR1 SGHNT and CDR2 YENEEA. This CDR3 contains 15 residues. The CDR3 bases are TGTGCCAGCAGCTTAGATGGGCTGATCACAGATACGCAGTATTTT. Its protein product is CASSLDGLITDTQYF.

This chain links TRBV9 with TRBJ2-7; 9 positions agree with TRBD2. Germline CDR1 and CDR2: SGDLS and YYNGEE. The CDR3 totals 16 residues. The junction had 7 bases not matched to a gene; V was cut back by 0 bases and J by 3 bases. Here the CDR3 DNA reads TGTGCCAGCAGCGTAGAAGGTAGCGGGAGTTTCTACGAGCAGTACTTC. Protein product: CASSVEGSGSFYEQYF.

CDR3: CASSFRVRRGEKLFF. The CDR3 region has the DNA TGTGCCAGCAGTTTCAGGGTGAGGCGGGGTGAAAAACTGTTTTTT. The chain carries TRBV28 and TRBJ1-4, with D tentatively TRBD1 (5 bases). This CDR3 has 15 residues. The V end lost 3 bases, the J end lost 7 bases, and 15 bases lay between the germline ends. Germline loops: CDR1 MDHEN, CDR2 SYDVKM.

The chain recombines TRBV18 with TRBJ2-1, with D unresolved. Trimming took 5 bases from V and 5 from J, leaving 16 bases between them. There are 15 residues in the CDR3. The germline V gene encodes CDR1 KGHSH and CDR2 LQKENI. The chain's CDR3 is CASSVETPTNNEQFF. The CDR3 coding sequence is TGTGCCAGCTCAGTTGAGACCCCTACTAACAATGAGCAGTTCTTC.

This clone was observed a handful of times. The CDR3 DNA is TGTGCCAGCAGCCCCTATACGGGCCGGGGGAGGACCGGGGAGCTGTTTTTT. This gives the protein CASSPYTGRGRTGELFF. The chain joins TRBV11-2 to TRBJ2-2, with D perhaps matching TRBD2 (6 bases). Looked up from germline, CDR1 is SGHAT and CDR2 is FQNNGV. This CDR3 contains 17 residues. Trimming pared 5 bases from V and 5 bases from J, leaving 21 bases between.

This chain joins TRBV6-5 and TRBJ1-5; D is uncertain. Germline V CDR1 and CDR2: MNHEY, SVGAGI. V lost 6 bases to trimming and J lost 6 bases, with 15 bases between them. The CDR3 has 14 amino acids. The CDR3 DNA reads TGTGCCAGCAGACCAAACAGCGGAAGTCAGCCCCAGCATTTT. This encodes CASRPNSGSQPQHF.

The chain has TRBV7-9 and TRBJ1-5, with 8 nucleotides matching TRBD1. Trimming at V came to 6 bases and at J to 4 bases, leaving 8 bases not matched to a gene. This CDR3 spans 15 amino acids. Germline loops: CDR1 SEHNR, CDR2 FQNEAQ (reference sequence). For the CDR3, the DNA is TGTGCCAGCAGTCCCACAGGGGGTGGTAATCAGCCCCAGCATTTT. It is translated as CASSPTGGGNQPQHF.

The chain has TRBV5-6 and TRBJ2-2, with TRBD2 matching 9 bases. V lost 4 bases, J lost 3 bases, and 10 bases stayed unmatched. From germline, CDR1 is SGHDT and CDR2 YYEEEE. The CDR3 is made up of 17 amino acids. Here the CDR3 reads CASSPLAGERYTGELFF. The CDR3 coding sequence is TGTGCCAGCAGCCCATTAGCGGGAGAACGGTACACCGGGGAGCTGTTTTTT.